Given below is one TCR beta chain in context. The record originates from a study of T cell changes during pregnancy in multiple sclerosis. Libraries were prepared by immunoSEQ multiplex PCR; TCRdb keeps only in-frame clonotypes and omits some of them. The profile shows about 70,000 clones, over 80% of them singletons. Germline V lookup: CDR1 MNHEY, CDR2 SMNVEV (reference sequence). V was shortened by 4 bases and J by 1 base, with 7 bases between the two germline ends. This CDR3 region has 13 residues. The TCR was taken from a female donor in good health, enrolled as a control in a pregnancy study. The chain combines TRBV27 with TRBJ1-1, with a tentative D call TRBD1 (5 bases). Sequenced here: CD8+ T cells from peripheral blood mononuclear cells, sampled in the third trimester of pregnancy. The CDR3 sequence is CASSYTGNTEAFF. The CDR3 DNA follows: TGTGCCAGCAGTTATACAGGGAACACTGAAGCTTTCTTT.